These T cell receptor beta chains were read from a single sample in a study of cytomegalovirus exposure and HLA in healthy donors. Method: immunoSEQ multiplex PCR; TCRdb's copy keeps in-frame clones and lacks some. There are tens of thousands of clones in the sample; around 80% occur only once, and about 53% lies in the top ten. The sample was PBMCs. These TCRs come from a man over 45 in good health and CMV-seropositive. Each CDR3 is given with its conserved first and last residue. The D gene is left open where the match is weak.

j_call	v_call	d_call	cdr3_nt	cdr3_aa
TRBJ2-1	TRBV7-2	TRBD2	TGTGCCAGCAGCTTAAAACCTCTGACTAGCGGGAGGGGGTACAATGAGCAGTTCTTC	CASSLKPLTSGRGYNEQFF
TRBJ1-5	TRBV18	NA	TGTGCCAGCTCACCAGTAGCCGACCGAGGGCCCCAGCATTTT	CASSPVADRGPQHF
TRBJ2-1	TRBV7-6	NA	TGTGCCAGCAGCTTAGTCTCTAGCGCCTACAATGAGCAGTTCTTC	CASSLVSSAYNEQFF
TRBJ2-3	TRBV4-3	TRBD2	TGCGCCAGCACAAGGACTAGCGGGAGATCAGATACGCAGTATTTT	CASTRTSGRSDTQYF
TRBJ1-1	TRBV19	NA	TGTGCCAGTAGTATAGATCGGGGGGGCAGAGCTTTCTTT	CASSIDRGGRAFF
TRBJ2-7	TRBV27	TRBD1	TGTGCCAGCAGTTTGAGCAGGGGGCTTTACGAGCAGTACTTC	CASSLSRGLYEQYF
TRBJ2-5	TRBV7-9	NA	TGTGCCAGCAGCCCCACAAATTCAGAGACCCAGTACTTC	CASSPTNSETQYF
TRBJ2-1	TRBV7-3	TRBD1	TGTGCCAGCAGCCCGACAGGGGGCGCGGAGAAGGAGCAGTTCTTC	CASSPTGGAEKEQFF
TRBJ1-4	TRBV18	TRBD1	TGTGCCAGCTCATTCCTGACAGGGTCTAATGAAAAACTGTTTTTT	CASSFLTGSNEKLFF
TRBJ2-1	TRBV5-5	TRBD1	TGTGCCAGCAGCTTGGCTGGGACAGGGGGCGTGGGAGGGGCCTACAATGAGCAGTTCTTC	CASSLAGTGGVGGAYNEQFF
TRBJ1-4	TRBV30	TRBD1	TGTGCCTGGAGTACCCAGGGGGCAACTAATGAAAAACTGTTTTTT	CAWSTQGATNEKLFF
TRBJ2-5	TRBV28	TRBD2	TGTGCCAGCAGCCTCGGGGGAGCGGGAACTAAGACCCAGTACTTC	CASSLGGAGTKTQYF